What follows are 26 T cell receptor beta chains derived from one specimen sequenced in a study of OX40 agonist ivuxolimab in advanced cancers. Produced via immunoSEQ multiplex PCR; TCRdb's table is partial and in-frame only. Found here are about 50,000 clones, 88% of them singletons; the top ten hold approximately 7%. The sequenced sample was CD4+ or CD8+ T cells sorted from blood, obtained in a trial of the OX40 agonist ivuxolimab. The receptors derive from an adult with an advanced solid tumor such as melanoma, head and neck, liver or kidney cancer.

The genes are TRBV5-1 and TRBJ1-3; D gene uncertain. Germline CDR1 and CDR2: SGHRS and YFSETQ. The CDR3 spans 14 residues. V dropped 7 bases and J dropped 4 bases, with 15 bases sitting between them. The CDR3 region is CASAGTDGGNTIYF. The CDR3 region has the DNA TGCGCCAGCGCGGGAACAGACGGAGGAAACACCATATATTTT.

This chain uses TRBV18 with TRBJ2-2; no clear D gene. This CDR3 has 15 amino acids. Germline lookup yields CDR1 KGHSH and CDR2 LQKENI. The V and J ends lost 6 bases and 0 bases respectively, with 11 bases between them. The CDR3 DNA is TGTGCCAGCTCGCTTATCGATCCGAACACCGGGGAGCTGTTTTTT. Encoded protein: CASSLIDPNTGELFF. Variable domain in full (rest from reference TRBV18 and TRBJ2-2): NAGVMQNPRHLVRRRGQEARLRCSPMKGHSHVYWYRQLPEEGLKFMVYLQKENIIDESGMPKERFSAEFPKEGPSILRIQQVVRGDSAAYFCASSLIDPNTGELFFGEGSRLTVL.

This chain links TRBV6-5 with TRBJ2-7; D call uncertain. V lost 4 bases and J lost 6, with 7 bases in between. The V gene's germline CDR1 is MNHEY and CDR2 SVGAGI. CDR3 length: 11 residues. This CDR3 reads CASSSAREQYF. CDR3 bases: TGTGCCAGCAGTTCGGCCCGCGAGCAGTACTTC.

This clone was observed a few times. This sequence joins TRBV5-1 and TRBJ2-2; tentative D call: TRBD2 (6 bases). This CDR3 spans 16 amino acids. The V end was cut by 2 bases, the J end by 0 bases, with 11 bases between. Looked up from germline, CDR1 is SGHRS and CDR2 is YFSETQ. CDR3 residues: CASSFGGMANTGELFF. CDR3 nucleotides: TGCGCCAGCAGCTTTGGGGGGATGGCGAACACCGGGGAGCTGTTTTTT.

The chain links TRBV6-4 to TRBJ1-5, with TRBD1 as a possible D gene (6 bases). Germline CDR1 and CDR2: MRHNA and SNTAGT. Between the trimmed V and J ends, which lost 2 bases and 3 bases, there was a span of 29 bases. The CDR3 contains 21 residues. CDR3 sequence: CASSDRRIFGTRPPPNQPQHF. CDR3 DNA sequence: TGTGCCAGCAGTGACCGTAGGATCTTCGGGACAAGGCCCCCACCCAATCAGCCCCAGCATTTT.

The chain couples TRBV10-3 to TRBJ2-5; D possibly corresponds to TRBD2 (6 bases). V lost 8 bases and J 4 bases, leaving 11 bases between the germline ends. Germline CDR1 ENHRY, CDR2 SYGVKD. The CDR3 consists of 12 residues. The CDR3 bases are TGTGCCATCGGAGGGAAGGGAGAGACCCAGTACTTC. It yields the protein CAIGGKGETQYF.

This clone was seen a handful of times. This chain uses TRBV2 with TRBJ2-1; the D is unclear. The CDR3 has 8 residues. CDR1 SNHLY and CDR2 FYNNEI come from the germline V gene. V was clipped by 7 bases and J by 8 bases, with 0 bases between them. The CDR3: CASNEQFF. As DNA, the CDR3 is TGTGCCAGCAATGAGCAGTTCTTC.

The V call is TRBV28, the J call TRBJ1-5; a possible D gene is TRBD1 (6 bases). There are 15 residues in the CDR3. The V end lost 5 bases, the J end lost 3 bases, and 14 bases lay between the germline ends. Germline CDR1 reads MDHEN; CDR2 reads SYDVKM. DNA of the CDR3: TGTGCCAGCAGTCCCCGTGGACAGAACAATCAGCCCCAGCATTTT. Translated, it gives CASSPRGQNNQPQHF.

The chain carries TRBV18 and TRBJ1-1, with D perhaps TRBD1 (5 bases). The CDR3 covers 13 residues. Germline V lookup: CDR1 KGHSH, CDR2 LQKENI. The ends were cut back, 6 bases at V and 5 bases at J, with 13 bases in the middle. CDR3 sequence (DNA): TGTGCCAGCTCTTCAGGGTTGGTGACTGAAGCTTTCTTT. This codes for CASSSGLVTEAFF.

The chain couples TRBV10-1 to TRBJ2-7, with D possibly being TRBD1 or TRBD2 (5 bases each). CDR1 and CDR2 from the germline V gene are WNHNN and SYGVQD (reference sequence). CDR3 length: 13 amino acids. V was pared by 4 bases and J by 0 bases, with 7 bases between. The CDR3 nucleotides are TGCGCCAGCAGTGGAGGGGTCTCCTACGAGCAGTACTTC. It codes for CASSGGVSYEQYF.

This chain connects TRBV4-2 to TRBJ2-4, with 7 bases lining up with TRBD2. J was trimmed by 8 bases and V by 0 bases; bases with no gene match: 10. Germline lookup yields CDR1 LGHNA and CDR2 YNFKEQ. The CDR3 is 16 residues long. For the CDR3, the DNA is TGTGCCAGCAGCCAAGATTTGCGGGAGAGTCCCGACATTCAGTACTTC. The encoded protein is CASSQDLRESPDIQYF.

This rearrangement joins TRBV9 to TRBJ2-3; D is undetermined. CDR1 is SGDLS and CDR2 is YYNGEE in the germline V gene. The CDR3 is 16 amino acids. V shed 0 bases and J shed 0 bases, with 11 bases lying between them. Here the CDR3 DNA reads TGTGCCAGCAGCGTAGAGCCAGCGTCTAGCACAGATACGCAGTATTTT. Its translation is CASSVEPASSTDTQYF.

The V gene is TRBV18, the J gene TRBJ1-3, with no clear D. The V end was cut by 3 bases, the J end by 0 bases, with 12 bases between. Germline loops: CDR1 KGHSH, CDR2 LQKENI. This CDR3 has 16 amino acids. The CDR3 sequence is CASSPDSLISGNTIYF. The CDR3 DNA follows: TGTGCCAGCTCACCCGATTCGCTGATCTCTGGAAACACCATATATTTT. The full variable domain, rest sourced from reference TRBV18 and TRBJ1-3, is NAGVMQNPRHLVRRRGQEARLRCSPMKGHSHVYWYRQLPEEGLKFMVYLQKENIIDESGMPKERFSAEFPKEGPSILRIQQVVRGDSAAYFCASSPDSLISGNTIYFGEGSWLTVV.

This chain connects TRBV6-5 to TRBJ1-5; 7 nucleotides agree with TRBD1. Germline CDR1 is MNHEY and CDR2 is SVGAGI. V gave up 5 bases and J gave up 7 bases; unmatched junction bases: 8. The CDR3 totals 14 residues. The CDR3 sequence is CASSLDRVGQPQHF. The CDR3 DNA sequence: TGTGCCAGCAGTCTCGACAGGGTCGGCCAGCCCCAGCATTTT.

The chain employs TRBV5-1 and TRBJ2-1; 8 bases match TRBD1. V was pared by 0 bases and J by 4 bases, with 3 bases of the junction left unmatched. The CDR3 is 15 residues long. Germline CDR1 SGHRS, CDR2 YFSETQ. The DNA for the CDR3 is TGCGCCAGCAGCTTGGCCCAGGGGGCGTACAATGAGCAGTTCTTC. Translation gives CASSLAQGAYNEQFF. The full variable domain, rest sourced from reference TRBV5-1 and TRBJ2-1, is KAGVTQTPRYLIKTRGQQVTLSCSPISGHRSVSWYQQTPGQGLQFLFEYFSETQRNKGNFPGRFSGRQFSNSRSEMNVSTLELGDSALYLCASSLAQGAYNEQFFGPGTRLTVL.

The rearrangement joins TRBV5-4 to TRBJ1-2; TRBD1 matches 8 bases. After removal of 0 bases from V and 6 bases from J, the junction contained 10 bases not matched to a gene. CDR1 and CDR2 from the germline V gene are SGHNT and YYREEE (reference sequence). The CDR3 has 16 amino acids. CDR3 region: CASSLGPQTGDNGYTF. For the CDR3, the DNA is TGTGCCAGCAGCTTGGGACCCCAGACAGGGGACAATGGCTACACCTTC.

The V and J genes are TRBV5-5 and TRBJ1-1, with D maybe TRBD1 (5 bases). Germline CDR1 and CDR2: SGHKS and YYEKEE (reference sequence). Deletions cut 8 bases from V and 0 bases from J, with 14 bases between. The length of the CDR3 is 14 residues. The CDR3 DNA sequence: TGTGCCAGTGGGGCAGGGCCCATGAACACTGAAGCTTTCTTT. Its translation: CASGAGPMNTEAFF.

The chain couples TRBV29-1 to TRBJ1-2; D not certain. The CDR3 spans 11 residues. Germline-derived CDR1 and CDR2 are SQVTM and ANQGSEA. V lost 6 bases to trimming and J lost 4 bases, with 9 bases between them. The CDR3 DNA is TGCAGCGTCCGGACGGGCTATGGCTACACCTTC. This codes for CSVRTGYGYTF.

The chain is built from TRBV5-4 and TRBJ1-2; the D gene is possibly TRBD1 (5 bases). The ends were cut back, 4 bases at V and 5 bases at J, with 15 bases in the middle. The CDR3 contains 14 residues. CDR1 and CDR2 from the germline V gene are SGHNT and YYREEE (reference sequence). CDR3 nucleotides: TGTGCCAGCAGCACCGGGACGGAGCATTATGGCTACACCTTC. Protein sequence: CASSTGTEHYGYTF.

The V gene is TRBV23-1, the J gene TRBJ1-2; maybe TRBD1 (5 bases). TRBV23-1 is treated as an ORF (open reading frame) with a function not yet certain. The CDR3 has 14 amino acids. V lost 2 bases, J lost 4 bases, and 11 bases lay in between. The CDR3 protein is CASSQKTGPYGYTF. The CDR3 DNA sequence: TGCGCCAGCAGTCAAAAAACAGGACCCTATGGCTACACCTTC.

This clone was seen more than once but under ten times. The rearrangement links TRBV9 to TRBJ2-2, with a weak D call TRBD2 (5 bases). The CDR3 is 15 amino acids. Germline V lookup: CDR1 SGDLS, CDR2 YYNGEE. The V end was cut by 1 base, the J end by 0 bases, with 7 bases between. The CDR3 here is CASSVFGTNTGELFF. CDR3 in DNA: TGTGCCAGCAGCGTATTCGGGACGAACACCGGGGAGCTGTTTTTT.

This chain connects TRBV21-1 to TRBJ2-7. TRBV21-1 is a documented pseudogene. This CDR3 has 16 residues. The CDR3 sequence: CASSRQAARGSYEQYF. Written as DNA, the CDR3 is TGTGCCAGCAGCAGGCAAGCGGCGAGGGGCTCCTACGAGCAGTACTTC.

This chain links TRBV7-9 with TRBJ2-7; unclear D gene. V lost 1 base and J lost 3, with 7 bases in between. Germline V CDR1 and CDR2: SEHNR, FQNEAQ (reference sequence). This CDR3 spans 13 amino acids. The CDR3 coding sequence is TGTGCCAGCAGCTTAGGCGACGGCTACGAGCAGTACTTC. The encoded protein is CASSLGDGYEQYF.

This sequence joins TRBV7-2 and TRBJ2-2; D gene unclear. The CDR3 runs to 15 residues. Trimming pared 3 bases from V and 0 bases from J, leaving 8 bases between. Germline values: CDR1 SGHTA, CDR2 FQGNSA. The CDR3 region is CASSFSTANTGELFF. The CDR3, as DNA: TGTGCCAGCAGCTTCTCCACTGCGAACACCGGGGAGCTGTTTTTT.

The CDR3 protein is CSAPEGETQYF. CDR3 nucleotides: TGCAGCGCCCCGGAGGGAGAGACCCAGTACTTC. The chain combines TRBV29-1 with TRBJ2-5; the D gene is possibly TRBD2 (6 bases). The CDR3 is made up of 11 amino acids. The V end was cut by 7 bases, the J end by 4 bases, with 10 bases between. Germline V gene data show CDR1 as SQVTM and CDR2 as ANQGSEA.

About this clone itself: The junction does not match germline at one end; this may be a read error. The chain employs TRBV7-7 and TRBJ1-4; 7 positions match TRBD1. Germline lookup yields CDR1 SSHAT and CDR2 FNYEAQ (reference sequence). The CDR3 covers 15 residues. CDR3 sequence: CASSRGTATNEKLFF. The CDR3 coding sequence is TGTGCTAGCAGCAGGGGGACGGCAACTAATGAAAAACTGTTTTTT.